Sequencing of this T cell receptor beta chain was carried out in a study of T cell clusters in autoimmune cytopenias. Study-wide points: Comparing secondary cytopenia with chronic lymphocytic leukemia showed no cluster-lack signature, apparently masked by lymphoma repertoire.

TRB rearrangements were amplified by touch-down multiplex PCR with mixed TRB-A/B primers. TCRdb re-called the multiplex PCR reads, yielding one record per CDR3 amino acid sequence without DNA. The repertoire shows 8,800 or so distinct CDR3 sequences; the top ten hold around 4.2%. As regards this clonotype: Antigen specificity is unknown.

The CDR3 consists of 14 residues. CDR1 and CDR2 (germline): SGHDT, YYEEEE. TRB was amplified from approximately 250 ng of peripheral blood genomic DNA per sample. The specimen sequenced was peripheral blood. The receptor was derived from a human donor with an autoimmune cytopenia or autoimmune hepatitis (not recorded which). The V gene is TRBV5-6, the J gene TRBJ1-1. The CDR3 protein is CASSPWGRNTEAFF.